The 11 T cell receptor beta chains below all came from one sample that was sequenced in a study of vaccination effects on CD4 cells after COVID-19. Expansion of antigen-specific CD4+ T cells with viral peptide pools was carried out by the ViraFEST assay before sequencing. The culture ran for about 11 days, and then CD4+ T cells were isolated. Nucleocapsid antibodies were negative in the vaccine recipients, who had never had SARS-CoV-2 infection. Clones were read by immunoSEQ multiplex PCR, and TCRdb kept only the in-frame ones, dropping some. The sample carries 62,000 or so clones, about four fifths recorded once. Their target antigens are unknown. The input for sequencing was CD4+ T cells from PBMCs cultured with SARS-CoV-2 spike peptides, taken before COVID-19 vaccination. The receptors derive from a human donor who received a COVID-19 vaccine.

The J gene is TRBJ2-3, the V gene TRBV27, with no clear D. The CDR3 is 12 amino acids. CDR1 is MNHEY and CDR2 is SMNVEV in the germline V gene (reference sequence). The germline V and J ends were trimmed by 5 bases and 8 bases, with 11 bases remaining between them. The CDR3 here is CASSPPYGTQYF. The CDR3, as DNA: TGTGCCAGCAGTCCCCCCTATGGTACGCAGTATTTT.

The sample holds a few counts of this clone. V usage is TRBV19 and J usage is TRBJ2-1; D perhaps matches TRBD2 (7 bases). V lost 3 bases and J 1 base, leaving 16 bases between the germline ends. The length of the CDR3 is 17 residues. Germline values: CDR1 LNHDA, CDR2 SQIVND (reference sequence). The CDR3 region is CASSMAWGGLSYNEQFF. The CDR3 coding sequence is TGTGCCAGTAGTATGGCCTGGGGGGGCCTGTCCTACAATGAGCAGTTCTTC.

The chain combines TRBV4-1 with TRBJ1-4; D possibly corresponds to TRBD1 (5 bases). Germline lookup yields CDR1 MGHRA and CDR2 YSYEKL. CDR3 size: 15 residues. The V end lost 2 bases, the J end lost 3 bases, and 10 bases lay between the germline ends. DNA of the CDR3: TGCGCCAGCAGCCAAATTGGGGGGTCTAATGAAAAACTGTTTTTT. Its translation: CASSQIGGSNEKLFF.

V is TRBV7-9 and J is TRBJ2-3, with D maybe TRBD1 (6 bases). This CDR3 is 15 amino acids long. In germline, CDR1 is SEHNR, CDR2 FQNEAQ (reference sequence). The ends were cut back, 4 bases at V and 3 bases at J, with 14 bases in the middle. The CDR3 loop reads CASSSQGGVTDTQYF. In DNA, the CDR3 is TGTGCCAGCAGCTCCCAAGGGGGAGTAACAGATACGCAGTATTTT.

The V gene is TRBV28, the J gene TRBJ2-3; 9 bases fit TRBD1. The CDR3 loop spans 17 amino acids. Germline V lookup: CDR1 MDHEN, CDR2 SYDVKM. Losses at the gene ends were 8 bases for V and 6 bases for J; bases not matched to a gene: 18. The DNA of the CDR3 is TGTGCCAGCGGTAGGCGGCCGGGACAGGGCCTAACGGATACGCAGTATTTT. It encodes CASGRRPGQGLTDTQYF.

V gene TRBV6-2 or TRBV6-3 combines with J gene TRBJ2-7, with D unresolved. With 6 bases removed from V and 2 bases from J, the gap between germline ends came to 11 bases. The CDR3 has 13 residues. Germline CDR1 MNHEY, CDR2 SVGEGT. CDR3 loop: CASSLSGTYEQYV. Here the CDR3 DNA reads TGTGCCAGCAGCCTGTCAGGAACCTACGAGCAGTACGTC.

The rearrangement uses TRBV18 and TRBJ1-5; 8 bases are shared with TRBD1. Germline V gives CDR1 KGHSH, CDR2 LQKENI. The CDR3 is 14 residues long. Trimming took 5 bases from V and 2 from J; bases not matched to a gene: 2. The CDR3 nucleotides are TGTGCCAGCTCAGGACAGGGCGGCAATCAGCCCCAGCATTTT. It specifies CASSGQGGNQPQHF.

The J gene is TRBJ2-5, the V gene TRBV10-2; 8 positions agree with TRBD2. The CDR3 covers 16 residues. Germline assignment: CDR1 WSHSY and CDR2 SAAADI. V dropped 3 bases and J dropped 5; count of bases not matched to a gene: 11. The CDR3 region is CASSEISGGGRETQYF. CDR3 sequence (DNA): TGCGCCAGCAGTGAAATCAGCGGGGGCGGGCGGGAGACCCAGTACTTC.

The chain joins TRBV6-5 to TRBJ2-2; a possible D gene is TRBD1 (6 bases). With 11 bases removed from V and 2 bases from J, the gap between germline ends came to 15 bases. From germline, CDR1 is MNHEY and CDR2 SVGAGI. This CDR3 region has 14 residues. CDR3 DNA: TGTGCCTCCAGGGGACACGCTAACACCGGGGAGCTGTTTTTT. Protein product: CASRGHANTGELFF.

This rearrangement joins TRBV9 to TRBJ2-3; no clear D. The CDR3 totals 15 residues. From germline, CDR1 is SGDLS and CDR2 YYNGEE. Between the trimmed V and J ends, which lost 3 bases and 0 bases, there was a span of 11 bases. The CDR3 is CASSADQQSTDTQYF. CDR3 DNA: TGTGCCAGCAGCGCCGACCAACAAAGCACAGATACGCAGTATTTT.

The chain joins TRBV5-1 to TRBJ1-1; 7 nucleotides line up with TRBD1. The CDR3 sequence is 16 residues long. V shed 0 bases, J shed 6 bases, and the junction held 11 bases outside the gene matches. Germline V gives CDR1 SGHRS, CDR2 YFSETQ. The CDR3 DNA reads as TGCGCCAGCAGCTTGGCCCGACAGGGTCGATTCGCTGAAGCTTTCTTT. Its protein product is CASSLARQGRFAEAFF.